The 15 T cell receptor beta chains in this list originate from one sample, sequenced in a study of cytomegalovirus exposure and HLA in healthy donors. A multiplex PCR was run with 60 Vbeta primers and 13 Jbeta primers. The method was immunoSEQ multiplex PCR; TCRdb's version includes in-frame clones alone and lacks a portion of them. The sample shows 40,000 to 50,000 clones, and under 1.3% sits with its ten largest clones. Material: PBMCs. The receptors derive from a woman in her thirties or forties in good health and CMV-seronegative.

The V call is TRBV7-2, the J call TRBJ2-1, with D possibly matching TRBD2 (6 bases). Germline lookup yields CDR1 SGHTA and CDR2 FQGNSA. The CDR3 extends over 15 amino acids. V lost 5 bases and J 0 bases, leaving 11 bases between the germline ends. The CDR3 DNA is TGTGCCAGCAGCCGGGACTCGAGCTCCTACAATGAGCAGTTCTTC. Encoded protein: CASSRDSSSYNEQFF.

The V call is TRBV7-9, the J call TRBJ1-2; possibly TRBD1 for D (5 bases). The V gene's germline CDR1 is SEHNR and CDR2 FQNEAQ (reference sequence). This CDR3 is built from 14 residues. The ends were cut back, 5 bases at V and 8 bases at J, with 18 bases in the middle. This CDR3 reads CASSPVGGPGGYTF. In nucleotides, the CDR3 is TGTGCCAGCAGCCCGGTGGGGGGACCGGGCGGCTACACCTTC.

For the CDR3, the DNA is TGTGCCAGCAGAAAGACAGGGGGCGGTTTTTGGCGCACAGATACGCAGTATTTT. It is translated as CASRKTGGGFWRTDTQYF. The chain joins TRBV27 to TRBJ2-3, with 10 positions matching TRBD1. V shed 6 bases, J shed 1 base, and the junction held 13 bases outside the gene matches. Germline CDR1 MNHEY, CDR2 SMNVEV (reference sequence). The CDR3 has 18 amino acids.

This chain connects TRBV4-2 to TRBJ1-2, with 8 positions matching TRBD1. The CDR3 contains 17 residues. J gave up 5 bases and V 1 base, and 12 bases lay outside the gene matches. Germline CDR1 LGHNA, CDR2 YNFKEQ. The CDR3 DNA reads TGTGCCAGCAGCCAAGTGGGGGACAGGACCACTTCGTATGGCTACACCTTC. Amino acids: CASSQVGDRTTSYGYTF.

The chain's CDR3 is CASSFQATYEQYF. Here the CDR3 DNA reads TGTGCCAGCAGCTTTCAGGCAACCTACGAGCAGTACTTC. The V call is TRBV7-6, the J call TRBJ2-7; D is ambiguous. V was cut by 3 bases and J by 2 bases, with 8 bases left in between. This CDR3 comprises 13 residues. Germline V gives CDR1 SGHVS, CDR2 FNYEAQ.

J is TRBJ1-1 and V is TRBV28; 9 bases line up with TRBD1. The CDR3 is 15 amino acids. Germline CDR1 MDHEN, CDR2 SYDVKM. With V trimmed by 5 bases and J by 6 bases, 10 bases remained unmatched. The CDR3 nucleotides read TGTGCCAGCAGTCTCGGGGACAGGGTGTTGGCTGAAGCTTTCTTT. Protein: CASSLGDRVLAEAFF.

The rearrangement joins TRBV6-1 to TRBJ1-5; 7 nucleotides match TRBD1. Per germline, CDR1 MNHNS and CDR2 SASEGT. Trimming at V came to 3 bases and at J to 2 bases, leaving 1 base not matched to a gene. The length of the CDR3 is 14 residues. In DNA form, the CDR3 reads TGTGCCAGCAGTGACACAGGGGGCAATCAGCCCCAGCATTTT. It encodes CASSDTGGNQPQHF.

The J gene is TRBJ2-3, the V gene TRBV30, with 7 bases matching TRBD2. The V and J ends lost 0 bases and 7 bases, in that order; junction bases with no gene match: 7. CDR1 is GTSNPN, CDR2 SVGIG, per germline (reference sequence). The CDR3 spans 14 residues. CDR3 sequence: CAWSVGGSLNTQYF. CDR3 DNA sequence: TGTGCCTGGAGTGTAGGCGGGAGCTTAAATACGCAGTATTTT.

The chain recombines TRBV6-1 with TRBJ2-7; 8 bases agree with TRBD1. CDR3 length: 15 amino acids. With V trimmed by 5 bases and J by 3 bases, 9 bases remained unmatched. CDR1 MNHNS and CDR2 SASEGT come from the germline V gene. For the CDR3, the DNA is TGTGCCAGCAGTCCTAGGACAGGGTACCTCTACGAGCAGTACTTC. It is translated as CASSPRTGYLYEQYF.

V and J are TRBV15 and TRBJ2-5; maybe TRBD2 (5 bases). Trimming stripped 6 bases from V and 1 base from J, with 18 bases between. The germline V gene has CDR1 LNHNV and CDR2 YYDKDF (reference sequence). The CDR3 has 16 residues. The CDR3 sequence is CATRSGRVIIQETQYF. In DNA form, the CDR3 reads TGTGCCACCAGGTCGGGAAGGGTTATAATCCAAGAGACCCAGTACTTC.

As DNA, the CDR3 is TGTGCCAGCAGCGGGGGAGTCGCGGGCGAGCAGTTCTTC. This gives the protein CASSGGVAGEQFF. The chain uses TRBV9 and TRBJ2-1; D possibly corresponds to TRBD2 (5 bases). Germline CDR1 is SGDLS and CDR2 is YYNGEE. The CDR3 has 13 amino acids. The V end was cut by 3 bases, the J end by 10 bases, with 14 bases between.

The chain couples TRBV11-3 to TRBJ2-7; 11 positions match TRBD1. V lost 5 bases, J lost 2 bases, and 5 bases stayed unmatched. Germline V gives CDR1 SGHNT, CDR2 YENEEA. The CDR3 spans 15 residues. The DNA for the CDR3 is TGTGCCAGCAGCAAGCGGGACAGGGGGGCCTACGAGCAGTACTTC. Its protein product is CASSKRDRGAYEQYF.

The rearrangement uses TRBV18 and TRBJ2-7; 10 nucleotides match TRBD2. The J segment lost 7 bases and the V segment lost 0 bases, leaving 9 bases of the junction unmatched. This CDR3 contains 16 residues. In germline, CDR1 is KGHSH, CDR2 LQKENI. Written as DNA, the CDR3 is TGTGCCAGCTCACCACCGGGTAGCCTAGCGGGAGTTGAGCAGTACTTC. This codes for CASSPPGSLAGVEQYF.

J is TRBJ2-5 and V is TRBV4-1; no reliable D call. V was trimmed by 2 bases and J by 2 bases, leaving 9 bases between them. This CDR3 region has 14 residues. The germline V gene has CDR1 MGHRA and CDR2 YSYEKL. The CDR3 region is CASSQLQIQETQYF. CDR3 DNA sequence: TGCGCCAGCAGCCAACTCCAGATTCAAGAGACCCAGTACTTC.

The chain links TRBV7-3 to TRBJ2-6, with no clear D. CDR1 is SGHTA and CDR2 is FQGTGA in the germline V gene. V was shortened by 4 bases and J by 0 bases, with 4 bases between the two germline ends. This CDR3 is 14 amino acids long. In DNA form, the CDR3 reads TGTGCCAGCAGCTCTTTCTCTGGGGCCAACGTCCTGACTTTC. This gives the protein CASSSFSGANVLTF.